This T cell receptor (beta chain) was found in a study of CD4 T cells in relation to SARS-CoV-2 and coronaviruses. Study background: The HLA restriction of the shared crossreactive spike epitopes was mapped. Findings of the study overall: Roughly three fifths of donors had memory CD4+ clonotypes crossrecognizing SARS-CoV-2 and common cold coronavirus spike.

This clone has only one observation. Its specificity is not known. Before the COVID-19 pandemic, during about 2010-2018, CD4+ T cells were taken from unexposed donors. Cryopreserved PBMCs were CD4-enriched, then split into naive and memory cells. Naive and memory CD4+ T cell DNA was deep-sequenced without culture. The data were produced by immunoSEQ multiplex PCR, yet TCRdb's version contains in-frame clones alone and is incomplete. The sample includes 65,000 or so clones, 75% to 90% of them seen just once. Germline V gene lookup returns CDR1 SGHRS and CDR2 YFSETQ. This CDR3 contains 17 residues. Between the trimmed V and J ends, which lost 0 bases and 2 bases, there was a span of 16 bases.

The sequencing sample was made of memory CD4+ T cells from PBMCs. The chain employs TRBV5-1 and TRBJ2-3, with D tentatively TRBD2 (6 bases). The origin of this receptor is a human donor in good health. The CDR3 here is CASSLVLAAKPTDTQYF. CDR3 bases: TGCGCCAGCAGCTTGGTATTAGCGGCTAAACCCACAGATACGCAGTATTTT.